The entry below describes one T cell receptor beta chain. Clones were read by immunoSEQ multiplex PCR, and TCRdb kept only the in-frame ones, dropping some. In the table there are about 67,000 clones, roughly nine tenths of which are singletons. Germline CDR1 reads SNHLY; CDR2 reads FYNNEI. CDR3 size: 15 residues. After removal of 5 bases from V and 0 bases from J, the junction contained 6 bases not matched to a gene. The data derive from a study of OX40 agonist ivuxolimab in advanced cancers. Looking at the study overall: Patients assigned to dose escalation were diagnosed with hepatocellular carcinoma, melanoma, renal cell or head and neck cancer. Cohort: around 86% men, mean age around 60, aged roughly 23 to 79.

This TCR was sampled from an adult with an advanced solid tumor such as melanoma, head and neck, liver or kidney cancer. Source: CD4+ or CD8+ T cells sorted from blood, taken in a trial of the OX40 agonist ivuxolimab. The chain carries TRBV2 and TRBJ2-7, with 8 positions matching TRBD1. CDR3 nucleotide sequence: TGTGCCAGCAGTTCAGACAGGGGCCCCTCCTACGAGCAGTACTTC. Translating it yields CASSSDRGPSYEQYF.